The 13 T cell receptor beta chains presented below share a single source sample, sequenced in a study of Ad26.COV2.S vaccination and SARS-CoV-2 variants (dated by TCRdb to about 2021). Reading the label with the study, this specimen's treatment or condition is: over 15 received Ad26.COV2.S at low or high dose, single or two shots; 5 received placebo; per-sample allocation not given. For vaccine and placebo recipients, repertoires were sequenced using samples collected on day 63 after the first injection. Library preparation employed the immunoSEQ multiplex PCR assay. The immuneACCESS repertoire file appears here via TCRdb, limited to in-frame rearrangements. These files lack a portion of the clones; in checked studies, under half of the deficit traces to unresolved V genes, and the cause of the others is not known. This sample is represented by hundreds of thousands of clones; around 87% of them were singletons. Clones ranked in the top ten supply more than 2.5% of the sample.

The sample consisted of peripheral blood, taken in a trial of Ad26.COV2.S vaccine versus placebo. Source of these receptors: a person aged 18 to 59 who received the Ad26.COV2.S COVID-19 vaccine or a placebo.

The V call is TRBV5-1, the J call TRBJ1-1, with D unresolved. Germline V gene sequence: CDR1 SGHRS, CDR2 YFSETQ. The CDR3 runs to 14 residues. Trimming removed 4 bases from V and 1 base from J, with 11 bases in between. The DNA for the CDR3 is TGCGCCAGCAGCACGGGCCCCACGAACACTGAAGCTTTCTTT. This translates into CASSTGPTNTEAFF.

The V call is TRBV19, the J call TRBJ2-7, with a possible D match to TRBD1 (6 bases). The CDR3 has 13 residues. Germline V gives CDR1 LNHDA, CDR2 SQIVND (reference sequence). The V gene lost 5 bases and the J gene lost 5 bases, with 13 bases spanning the gap. CDR3 nucleotide sequence: TGTGCCAGTAGTCGAGGACAGATCGACGAGCAGTACTTC. Translating gives CASSRGQIDEQYF.

This chain joins TRBV3-1 (or the pseudogene TRBV3-2) and TRBJ2-5; 12 bases fit TRBD2. CDR1 and CDR2 from the germline V gene are LGHDT and YNNKEL (reference sequence). With V trimmed by 0 bases and J by 5 bases, 7 bases remained unmatched. The CDR3 consists of 17 residues. CDR3 loop: CASSQDILAGGMETQYF. DNA for the CDR3: TGTGCCAGCAGCCAAGACATACTAGCGGGGGGTATGGAGACCCAGTACTTC.

This chain connects TRBV19 to TRBJ2-2; D possibly corresponds to TRBD2 (6 bases). CDR3 length equals 15 residues. V was cut by 3 bases and J by 6 bases, with 14 bases left in between. CDR1 is LNHDA and CDR2 is SQIVND in the germline V gene (reference sequence). The CDR3 DNA is TGTGCCAGTAGTATCGTCGCAGGGACTGCCGGGGAGCTGTTTTTT. This encodes CASSIVAGTAGELFF.

The chain couples TRBV7-9 to TRBJ1-2; 9 bases are a match to TRBD1. This CDR3 is built from 15 residues. Per the germline V gene, CDR1 is SEHNR and CDR2 is FQNEAQ (reference sequence). Unmatched junction bases numbered 7, after V lost 5 bases and J lost 3 bases. The DNA of the CDR3 is TGTGCCAGCAGCCTCAACAGGGGGCGCGACTATGGCTACACCTTC. Protein product: CASSLNRGRDYGYTF.

The chain uses TRBV10-3 and TRBJ2-1, with D possibly matching TRBD1 (5 bases). Germline V lookup: CDR1 ENHRY, CDR2 SYGVKD. V gave up 10 bases and J gave up 7 bases, with 17 bases separating them. The CDR3 has 13 amino acids. The CDR3 sequence is CATGQEMVNEQFF. The CDR3 DNA follows: TGTGCCACCGGACAAGAGATGGTAAATGAGCAGTTCTTC.

The rearrangement joins TRBV21-1 to TRBJ2-1; the listed D gene, TRBD2, was not tested against the DNA. TRBV21-1 is a recognized pseudogene. The CDR3 covers 18 residues. Here the CDR3 reads CASSKGGSGSRSYNEQFF. The CDR3, as DNA: TGTGCCAGCAGCAAAGGGGGTAGCGGGAGTAGGTCCTACAATGAGCAGTTCTTC.

This chain connects TRBV19 to TRBJ1-6; possible D gene TRBD1, 5 bases. From germline, CDR1 is LNHDA and CDR2 SQIVND (reference sequence). The CDR3 sequence is 14 residues long. Trimming took off 4 bases at V and 7 bases at J, with 11 bases between the two ends. CDR3 nucleotide sequence: TGTGCCAGTAGTAGTTTCGACAGAAATTCACCCCTCCACTTT. Protein: CASSSFDRNSPLHF.

The chain carries TRBV7-8 and TRBJ1-1; D perhaps matches TRBD1 (5 bases). The CDR3 is made up of 14 amino acids. V lost 2 bases and J 4 bases, leaving 11 bases between the germline ends. Germline assignment: CDR1 SGHVS and CDR2 FQNEAQ. The CDR3 DNA reads TGTGCCAGCAGCTTATCCGGGACGGTCACTGAAGCTTTCTTT. This gives the protein CASSLSGTVTEAFF.

Points on this clone: One junction end does not reproduce the germline sequence, and a read error may be involved. The gene calls are TRBV7-7 and TRBJ2-6; a weak D match, TRBD1 (6 bases). The CDR3 is made up of 18 amino acids. The germline CDR1 and CDR2 sequences are SSHAT and FNYEAQ (reference sequence). The CDR3 DNA reads as TGTGCTAGCAGCTTAGATGCGACAGGCTCCGCTGGGGCCAACGTCCTGACTTTC. Protein product: CASSLDATGSAGANVLTF.

This rearrangement joins TRBV6-5 to TRBJ1-1; D perhaps matches TRBD1 (5 bases). The V gene's germline CDR1 is MNHEY and CDR2 SVGAGI. The CDR3 covers 14 residues. V lost 2 bases and J lost 5, with 12 bases in between. CDR3 DNA sequence: TGTGCCAGCAGTTACAGGCAGGGTCGGACTGAAGCTTTCTTT. Translated, it gives CASSYRQGRTEAFF.

The gene calls are TRBV7-2 and TRBJ1-5; 9 bases align to TRBD1. Germline CDR1 reads SGHTA; CDR2 reads FQGNSA. This CDR3 contains 16 residues. The J segment lost 6 bases and the V segment lost 3 bases, leaving 9 bases of the junction unmatched. The CDR3 bases are TGTGCCAGCAGCTTGATACAGGGGGCGACGGGTCAGCCCCAGCATTTT. Its protein product is CASSLIQGATGQPQHF.

This chain joins TRBV3-1 (or the pseudogene TRBV3-2) and TRBJ2-2; D perhaps matches TRBD2 (7 bases). V lost 2 bases to trimming and J lost 7 bases, with 14 bases between them. CDR1 LGHDT and CDR2 YNNKEL come from the germline V gene (reference sequence). The CDR3 is made up of 15 amino acids. CDR3 bases: TGTGCCAGCAGCCAAATGGGGGGGGCAAACGGGGAGCTGTTTTTT. Its translation is CASSQMGGANGELFF.